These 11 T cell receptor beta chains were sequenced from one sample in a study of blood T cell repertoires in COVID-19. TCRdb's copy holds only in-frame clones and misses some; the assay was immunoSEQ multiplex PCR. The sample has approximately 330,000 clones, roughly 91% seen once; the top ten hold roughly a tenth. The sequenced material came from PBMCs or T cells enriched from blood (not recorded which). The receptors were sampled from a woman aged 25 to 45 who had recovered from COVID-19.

CDR3 bases: TGCGCCAGCAGCCAAGACCAGGGGGCAGACTATGGCTACACCTTC. Its translation is CASSQDQGADYGYTF. The V call is TRBV4-1, the J call TRBJ1-2, with 8 bases matching TRBD1. Germline V gene data show CDR1 as MGHRA and CDR2 as YSYEKL. V was clipped by 0 bases and J by 3 bases; unmatched bases: 3. The CDR3 totals 15 residues.

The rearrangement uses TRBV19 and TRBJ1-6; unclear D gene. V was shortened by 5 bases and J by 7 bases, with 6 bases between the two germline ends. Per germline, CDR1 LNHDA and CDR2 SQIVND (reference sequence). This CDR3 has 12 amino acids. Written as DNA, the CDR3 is TGTGCCAGTAGTTTCGGGAATTCACCCCTCCACTTT. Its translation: CASSFGNSPLHF.

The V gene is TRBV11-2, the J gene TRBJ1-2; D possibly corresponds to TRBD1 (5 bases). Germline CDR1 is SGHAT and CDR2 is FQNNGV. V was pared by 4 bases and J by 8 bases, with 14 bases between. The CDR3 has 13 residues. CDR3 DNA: TGTGCCAGCAGCTCGTTGGGAGGGGACGGCTACACCTTC. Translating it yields CASSSLGGDGYTF.

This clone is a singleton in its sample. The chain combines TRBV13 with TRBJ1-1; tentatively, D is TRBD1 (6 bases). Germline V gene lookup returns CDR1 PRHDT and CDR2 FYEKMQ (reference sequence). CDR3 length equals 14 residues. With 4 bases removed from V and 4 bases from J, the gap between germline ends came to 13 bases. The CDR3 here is CASSYTGKSTEAFF. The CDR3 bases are TGTGCCAGCAGCTACACAGGGAAGAGCACTGAAGCTTTCTTT.

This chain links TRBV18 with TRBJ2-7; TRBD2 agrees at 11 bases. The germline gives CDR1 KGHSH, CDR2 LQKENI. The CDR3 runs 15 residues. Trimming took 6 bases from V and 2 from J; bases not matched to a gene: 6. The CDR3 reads CASSSTSGSTYEQYF. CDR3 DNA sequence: TGTGCCAGCTCCAGCACTAGCGGGAGCACCTACGAGCAGTACTTC.

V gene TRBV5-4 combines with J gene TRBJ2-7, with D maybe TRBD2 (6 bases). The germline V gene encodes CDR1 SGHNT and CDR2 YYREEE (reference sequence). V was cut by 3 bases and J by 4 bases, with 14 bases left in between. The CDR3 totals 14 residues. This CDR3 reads CASSSGRREYEQYF. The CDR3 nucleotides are TGTGCCAGCAGCTCTGGACGACGGGAGTACGAGCAGTACTTC. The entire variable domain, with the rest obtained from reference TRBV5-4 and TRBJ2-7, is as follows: ETGVTQSPTHLIKTRGQQVTLRCSSQSGHNTVSWYQQALGQGPQFIFQYYREEENGRGNFPPRFSGLQFPNYSSELNVNALELDDSALYLCASSSGRREYEQYFGPGTRLTVT.

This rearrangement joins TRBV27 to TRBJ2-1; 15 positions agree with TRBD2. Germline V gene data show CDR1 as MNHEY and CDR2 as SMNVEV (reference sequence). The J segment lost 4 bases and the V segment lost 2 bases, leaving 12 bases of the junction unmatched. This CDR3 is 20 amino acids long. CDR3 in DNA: TGTGCCAGCAGTTTAGTTCCTAGGACTAGCGGGAGGGCCGGTTACAATGAGCAGTTCTTC. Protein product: CASSLVPRTSGRAGYNEQFF.

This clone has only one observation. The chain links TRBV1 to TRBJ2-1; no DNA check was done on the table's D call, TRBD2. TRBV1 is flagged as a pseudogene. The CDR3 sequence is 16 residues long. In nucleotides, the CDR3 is TGCACCAGCAGCCAGCCATACCCGGTATATGTCGTTGAGCAGTTCTTC. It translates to CTSSQPYPVYVVEQFF.

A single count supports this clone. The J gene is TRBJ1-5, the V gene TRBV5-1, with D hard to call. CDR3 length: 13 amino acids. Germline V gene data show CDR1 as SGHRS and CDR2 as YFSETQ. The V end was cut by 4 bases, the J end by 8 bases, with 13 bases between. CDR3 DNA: TGCGCCAGCAGCGCGGACGGAGGGAAGCCCCAGCATTTT. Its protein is CASSADGGKPQHF.

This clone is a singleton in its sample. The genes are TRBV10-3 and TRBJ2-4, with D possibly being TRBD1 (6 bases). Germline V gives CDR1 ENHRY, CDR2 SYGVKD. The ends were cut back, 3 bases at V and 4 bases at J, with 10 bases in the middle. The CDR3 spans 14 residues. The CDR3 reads CAISEGRGKNIQYF. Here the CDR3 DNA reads TGTGCCATCAGTGAAGGCAGGGGTAAAAACATTCAGTACTTC.

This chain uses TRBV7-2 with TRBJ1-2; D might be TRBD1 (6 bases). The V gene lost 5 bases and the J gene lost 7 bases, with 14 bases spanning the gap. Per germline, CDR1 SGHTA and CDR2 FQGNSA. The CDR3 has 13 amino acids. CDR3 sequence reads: CASSRQVDRGYTF. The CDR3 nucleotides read TGTGCCAGCAGCCGACAGGTTGATCGTGGCTACACCTTC.